Listed here are 23 T cell receptor beta chains from one sample, sequenced in a study of blood T cells in healthy people across ages. The second PCR ran about 6 to 12 cycles with a sample-barcoded 5' primer and J-beta primers. TCRdb used MiXCR to reprocess the 5' RACE reads, holding one entry per CDR3 protein. The sample yields hundreds of thousands of distinct CDR3 sequences, more than 40% seen once. Material for sequencing was blood. Receptors originate from a woman between 55 and 75 years old in good health.

In this sample, this clonotype turned up a few times. V gene TRBV20-1 combines with J gene TRBJ2-1; no clear D gene. CDR1 is DFQATT and CDR2 is SNEGSKA in the germline V gene (reference sequence). Trimming left V 4 bases short and J 0 bases short, with 7 bases between. The CDR3 consists of 13 residues. The CDR3 coding sequence is TGCAGTGCTACCTACGCCTCCTACAATGAGCAGTTCTTC. This codes for CSATYASYNEQFF.

This clonotype was counted many times. The V and J genes are TRBV10-3 and TRBJ2-7, with 8 nucleotides matching TRBD1. The CDR3 is 13 residues long. V trimming: 3 bases; J trimming: 5 bases; junction bases outside the gene matches: 3. Per the germline V gene, CDR1 is ENHRY and CDR2 is SYGVKD. The CDR3 reads CAISDGQGDEQYF. CDR3 DNA: TGTGCCATCAGTGACGGACAGGGCGACGAGCAGTACTTC.

The chain joins TRBV24-1 to TRBJ1-1; 11 positions match TRBD1. The ends lost 1 base at V and 5 bases at J; junction bases unmatched: 14. The CDR3 sequence is 19 residues long. The germline gives CDR1 KGHDR, CDR2 SFDVKD. CDR3 bases: TGTGCCACCAGTGATTTTCGGACAGGGGGCTTGGTGGGTGATACTGAAGCTTTCTTT. Its protein product is CATSDFRTGGLVGDTEAFF.

The chain is built from TRBV7-8 and TRBJ2-7; D is undetermined. CDR1 is SGHVS, CDR2 FQNEAQ, per germline. V was clipped by 1 base and J by 4 bases, with 20 bases between them. The CDR3 has 17 residues. The CDR3 loop reads CASSLEGQLLGLYEQYF. CDR3 in DNA: TGTGCCAGCAGCTTAGAGGGCCAGCTTTTGGGGTTATACGAGCAGTACTTC.

This clonotype occurred a few times. This chain uses TRBV28 with TRBJ2-1, with 11 bases that match TRBD2. The end of the DNA is better explained by TRBJ2-7, so the J call may be wrong. This CDR3 has 19 residues. The germline V gene encodes CDR1 MDHEN and CDR2 SYDVKM. CDR3 in amino acids: CASSFSPWRGTSGYNEQYF. CDR3 DNA: TGTGCCAGCAGTTTTTCACCTTGGAGGGGGACTAGCGGATACAATGAGCAGTACTTC.

The gene calls are TRBV7-9 and TRBJ1-1, with a weak D call TRBD1 (5 bases). Germline V lookup: CDR1 SEHNR, CDR2 FQNEAQ (reference sequence). The CDR3 has 14 residues. V dropped 5 bases and J dropped 1 base, with 11 bases sitting between them. The CDR3 nucleotides read TGTGCCAGCAGCGGATTCGGGGGGAACACTGAAGCTTTCTTT. It is translated as CASSGFGGNTEAFF. The full variable domain, completed using reference TRBV7-9 and TRBJ1-1, is DTGVSQNPRHKITKRGQNVTFRCDPISEHNRLYWYRQTLGQGPEFLTYFQNEAQLEKSRLLSDRFSAERPKGSFSTLEIQRTEQGDSAMYLCASSGFGGNTEAFFGQGTRLTVV.

Many counts were recorded for this clonotype. The V gene is TRBV2, the J gene TRBJ2-1; 7 bases align to TRBD1. Germline assignment: CDR1 SNHLY and CDR2 FYNNEI. The CDR3 consists of 13 residues. The V segment lost 10 bases and the J segment 2 bases; nucleotides outside the gene matches: 5. CDR3 bases: TGTGCCATCGACAGGGCGACCTACAATGAGCAGTTCTTC. Translating gives CAIDRATYNEQFF.

The chain employs TRBV2 and TRBJ2-5; 7 bases match TRBD1. Trimming cost V 11 bases and J 2 bases; bases outside gene matches: 8. Germline V gene sequence: CDR1 SNHLY, CDR2 FYNNEI. The CDR3 consists of 13 residues. CDR3 coding DNA: TGTGCCTCAAACAGGGGTATGCAAGAGACCCAGTACTTC. Translated, it gives CASNRGMQETQYF.

This clonotype was recorded a few times. This CDR3 reads CAVGGTDQETQYF. CDR3 nucleotide sequence: TGTGCCGTCGGGGGGACGGACCAAGAGACCCAGTACTTC. The chain joins TRBV10-3 to TRBJ2-5; 7 nucleotides match TRBD2. CDR3 size: 13 residues. V was pared by 11 bases and J by 0 bases, with 6 bases of the junction left unmatched. The germline CDR1 and CDR2 sequences are ENHRY and SYGVKD.

The chain is built from TRBV7-2 and TRBJ2-5; TRBD1 aligns across 9 bases. Germline trimming cut 7 bases from V and 4 bases from J; bases unmatched to any gene: 16. CDR3 length: 17 residues. Germline CDR1 is SGHTA and CDR2 is FQGNSA. The CDR3 spells CASKKNPLGTGRETQYF. As DNA, the CDR3 is TGTGCCAGCAAGAAGAATCCTCTCGGGACAGGGAGAGAGACCCAGTACTTC.

This clonotype came up many times. The chain is built from TRBV5-6 and TRBJ2-5; the D gene is possibly TRBD2 (5 bases). Germline CDR1 and CDR2: SGHDT and YYEEEE. With 7 bases removed from V and 3 bases from J, the gap between germline ends came to 13 bases. This CDR3 contains 13 residues. The CDR3 reads CASGDAREETQYF. For the CDR3, the DNA is TGTGCCAGCGGAGACGCGCGGGAAGAGACCCAGTACTTC. Complete variable domain (other parts from reference TRBV5-6 and TRBJ2-5): DAGVTQSPTHLIKTRGQQVTLRCSPKSGHDTVSWYQQALGQGPQFIFQYYEEEERQRGNFPDRFSGHQFPNYSSELNVNALLLGDSALYLCASGDAREETQYFGPGTRLLVL.

CDR3 DNA: TGTGCCAGCAGTGCTAGCACGGGAAAGACCCAGTACTTC. Encoded protein: CASSASTGKTQYF. This chain uses TRBV12-3 or TRBV12-4 with TRBJ2-5, with D perhaps TRBD2 (5 bases). This CDR3 region has 13 residues. Trimming stripped 5 bases from V and 6 bases from J, with 13 bases between.

This chain connects TRBV29-1 to TRBJ1-1; the D is unclear. CDR3 length: 11 amino acids. From germline, CDR1 is SQVTM and CDR2 ANQGSEA. Trimming took 4 bases from V and 1 from J, leaving 4 bases between them. Written as DNA, the CDR3 is TGCAGCGTTGTCGGGAACACTGAAGCTTTCTTT. It encodes CSVVGNTEAFF.

This chain joins TRBV7-2 and TRBJ2-5; 14 positions match TRBD2. The CDR3 is 15 amino acids. The germline CDR1 and CDR2 sequences are SGHTA and FQGNSA. The V segment lost 5 bases and the J segment 11 bases; nucleotides outside the gene matches: 10. The CDR3 sequence is CASSPTSGRAQVQYF. CDR3 sequence (DNA): TGTGCCAGCAGCCCGACTAGCGGGAGGGCCCAAGTGCAGTACTTC. Full variable domain (outside the CDR3, taken from reference TRBV7-2 and TRBJ2-5): GAGVSQSPSNKVTEKGKDVELRCDPISGHTALYWYRQSLGQGLEFLIYFQGNSAPDKSGLPSDRFSAERTGGSVSTLTIQRTQQEDSAVYLCASSPTSGRAQVQYFGPGTRLLVL.

This clonotype has only a few counts. This chain joins TRBV9 and TRBJ2-3; the D gene is possibly TRBD1 (5 bases). V was clipped by 0 bases and J by 3 bases, with 11 bases between them. CDR1 is SGDLS, CDR2 YYNGEE, per germline. CDR3 size: 15 residues. CDR3 nucleotides: TGTGCCAGCAGCGTAGTAGGGGATTTTACAGATACGCAGTATTTT. It yields the protein CASSVVGDFTDTQYF. The variable domain in full, with the rest retrieved from reference TRBV9 and TRBJ2-3, is DSGVTQTPKHLITATGQRVTLRCSPRSGDLSVYWYQQSLDQGLQFLIQYYNGEERAKGNILERFSAQQFPDLHSELNLSSLELGDSALYFCASSVVGDFTDTQYFGPGTRLTVL.

This clonotype was recorded many times. This chain connects TRBV7-9 to TRBJ2-1; 11 nucleotides agree with TRBD1. V lost 3 bases to trimming and J lost 6 bases; unmatched junction nucleotides: 4. The CDR3 length is 15 residues. The germline V gene encodes CDR1 SEHNR and CDR2 FQNEAQ (reference sequence). The CDR3 DNA is TGTGCCAGCAGCTTCGGGACAGGGGGACCCAATGAGCAGTTCTTC. As protein: CASSFGTGGPNEQFF.

This clonotype occurred a few times. The chain uses TRBV20-1 and TRBJ2-7, with 11 bases identical to TRBD1. The tail of the sequence fits TRBJ2-5 better, so the J call may be wrong. The germline V gene encodes CDR1 DFQATT and CDR2 SNEGSKA (reference sequence). The CDR3 is made up of 17 amino acids. The CDR3 protein is CSAPGTGGRLHAETQYF. The CDR3, as DNA: TGCAGTGCTCCCGGGACAGGGGGTCGGCTCCATGCGGAGACCCAGTACTTC.

In its sample, this clonotype was seen once. The J gene is TRBJ1-1, the V gene TRBV19, with 9 bases aligning to TRBD1. Trimming took 6 bases from V and 1 from J; bases not matched to a gene: 21. Germline V gives CDR1 LNHDA, CDR2 SQIVND (reference sequence). The CDR3 sequence is 20 residues long. The CDR3 reads CASSLTPPRRQGDRNTEAFF. The CDR3 region has the DNA TGTGCCAGTAGCCTAACCCCACCACGTCGACAGGGGGATCGGAACACTGAAGCTTTCTTT.

The chain uses TRBV7-9 and TRBJ2-5; 7 bases fit TRBD1. The CDR3 is 14 amino acids. Looked up from germline, CDR1 is SEHNR and CDR2 is FQNEAQ (reference sequence). Trimming removed 5 bases from V and 11 bases from J; junction bases left unmatched: 14. The CDR3 region is CASSQGQRHFEQYF. The CDR3 region has the DNA TGTGCCAGCAGCCAGGGACAGAGGCATTTTGAGCAGTACTTC.

This clonotype was counted between two and nine times. V and J are TRBV7-9 and TRBJ1-2, with a possible D match to TRBD1 (5 bases). With 5 bases removed from V and 2 bases from J, the gap between germline ends came to 9 bases. This CDR3 has 13 amino acids. CDR1 is SEHNR, CDR2 FQNEAQ, per germline (reference sequence). The DNA for the CDR3 is TGTGCCAGCAGCGTGGACACCAACTATGGCTACACCTTC. The encoded protein is CASSVDTNYGYTF.

The chain uses TRBV7-8 and TRBJ2-4, with 7 nucleotides matching TRBD2. The CDR3 is made up of 15 amino acids. Germline V gives CDR1 SGHVS, CDR2 FQNEAQ. The V gene end was trimmed by 1 base and the J gene end by 13 bases; junction bases not matched to a gene: 13. The CDR3 here is CASSLGGGPSNEQYF. In DNA form, the CDR3 reads TGTGCCAGCAGCTTAGGCGGGGGTCCGTCGAATGAGCAGTACTTC.

The chain links TRBV7-9 to TRBJ2-5; 11 bases fit TRBD2. The J call is doubtful: the DNA matches TRBJ2-7 better. CDR1 and CDR2 (germline): SEHNR, FQNEAQ (reference sequence). This CDR3 is built from 14 residues. CDR3 sequence (DNA): TGTGCCAGCACTCTAGCGGGGGGATCCCACGAGCAGTACTTC. The encoded protein is CASTLAGGSHEQYF.

This rearrangement joins TRBV28 to TRBJ1-2, with no clear D. Trimming left V 5 bases short and J 4 bases short, with 17 bases between. Per the germline V gene, CDR1 is MDHEN and CDR2 is SYDVKM. The CDR3 runs 15 residues. The CDR3 DNA reads TGTGCCAGCAGTCCCCCGTTCCCCAGTACCTATGGCTACACCTTC. Amino acids: CASSPPFPSTYGYTF.